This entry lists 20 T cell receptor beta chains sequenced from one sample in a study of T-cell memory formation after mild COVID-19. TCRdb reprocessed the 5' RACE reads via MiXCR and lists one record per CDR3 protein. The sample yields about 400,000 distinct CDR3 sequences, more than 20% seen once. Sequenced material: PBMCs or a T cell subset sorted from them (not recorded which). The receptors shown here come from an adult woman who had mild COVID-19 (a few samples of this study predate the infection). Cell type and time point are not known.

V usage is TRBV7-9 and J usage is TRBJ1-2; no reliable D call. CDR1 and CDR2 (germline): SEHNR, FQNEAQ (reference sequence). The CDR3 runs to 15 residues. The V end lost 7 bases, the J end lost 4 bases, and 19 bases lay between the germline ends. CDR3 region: CASTLSSGEFYGYTF. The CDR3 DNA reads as TGTGCCAGCACCCTATCGTCGGGAGAGTTCTATGGCTACACCTTC.

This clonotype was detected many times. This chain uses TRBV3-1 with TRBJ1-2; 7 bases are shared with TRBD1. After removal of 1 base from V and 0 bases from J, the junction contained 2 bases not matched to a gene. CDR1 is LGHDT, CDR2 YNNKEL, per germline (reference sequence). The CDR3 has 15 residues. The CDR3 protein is CASSQGTGSNYGYTF. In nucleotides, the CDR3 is TGTGCCAGCAGCCAAGGGACAGGCTCTAACTATGGCTACACCTTC.

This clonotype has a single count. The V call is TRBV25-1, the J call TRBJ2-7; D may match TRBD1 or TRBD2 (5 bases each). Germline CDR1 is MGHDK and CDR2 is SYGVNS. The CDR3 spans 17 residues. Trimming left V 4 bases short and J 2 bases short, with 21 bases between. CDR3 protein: CASSGPDRETVTYEQYF. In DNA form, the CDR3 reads TGTGCCAGCAGTGGGCCTGATAGGGAGACAGTGACCTACGAGCAGTACTTC.

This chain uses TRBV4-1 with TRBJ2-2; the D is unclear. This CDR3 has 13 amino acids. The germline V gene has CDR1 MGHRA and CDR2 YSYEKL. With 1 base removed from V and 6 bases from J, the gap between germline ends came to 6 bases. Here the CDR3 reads CASSQVPPGELFF. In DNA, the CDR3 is TGCGCCAGCAGCCAAGTACCGCCCGGGGAGCTGTTTTTT.

The CDR3 DNA reads as TGTGCCAGCAGCTCACCGGGGTACTGGGAGACCCAGTACTTC. Residues: CASSSPGYWETQYF. The chain has TRBV7-6 and TRBJ2-5, with a possible D match to TRBD2 (5 bases). This CDR3 has 14 amino acids. The germline V gene encodes CDR1 SGHVS and CDR2 FNYEAQ. V lost 4 bases and J lost 5, with 14 bases in between.

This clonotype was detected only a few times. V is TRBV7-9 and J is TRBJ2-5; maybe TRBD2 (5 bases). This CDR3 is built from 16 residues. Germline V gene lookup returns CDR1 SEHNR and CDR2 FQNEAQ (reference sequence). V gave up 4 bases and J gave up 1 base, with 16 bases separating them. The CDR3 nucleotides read TGTGCCAGCAGCTCCCTACCGGACGGACTCCAAGAGACCCAGTACTTC. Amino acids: CASSSLPDGLQETQYF.

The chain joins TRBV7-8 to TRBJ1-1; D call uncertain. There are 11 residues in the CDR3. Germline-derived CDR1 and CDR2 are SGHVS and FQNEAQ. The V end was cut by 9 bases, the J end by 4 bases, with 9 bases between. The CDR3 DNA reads TGTGCCAGTCTCTGGGGCACTGAAGCTTTCTTT. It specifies CASLWGTEAFF. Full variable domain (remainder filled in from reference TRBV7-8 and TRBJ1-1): GAGVSQSPRYKVAKRGQDVALRCDPISGHVSLFWYQQALGQGPEFLTYFQNEAQLDKSGLPSDRFFAERPEGSVSTLKIQRTQQEDSAVYLCASLWGTEAFFGQGTRLTVV.

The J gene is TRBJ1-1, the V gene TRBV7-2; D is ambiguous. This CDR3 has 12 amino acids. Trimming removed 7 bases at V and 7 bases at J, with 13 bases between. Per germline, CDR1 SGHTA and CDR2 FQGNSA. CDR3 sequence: CASTTVWFEAFF. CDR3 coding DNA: TGTGCCAGCACGACGGTTTGGTTTGAAGCTTTCTTT. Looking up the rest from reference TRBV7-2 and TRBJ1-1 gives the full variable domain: GAGVSQSPSNKVTEKGKDVELRCDPISGHTALYWYRQSLGQGLEFLIYFQGNSAPDKSGLPSDRFSAERTGGSVSTLTIQRTQQEDSAVYLCASTTVWFEAFFGQGTRLTVV.

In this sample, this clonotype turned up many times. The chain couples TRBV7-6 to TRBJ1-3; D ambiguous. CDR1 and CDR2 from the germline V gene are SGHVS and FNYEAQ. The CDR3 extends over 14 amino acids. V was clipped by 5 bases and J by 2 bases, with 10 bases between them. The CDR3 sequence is CASSPGRTGNTIYF. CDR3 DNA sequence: TGTGCCAGCAGCCCAGGAAGAACTGGAAACACCATATATTTT.

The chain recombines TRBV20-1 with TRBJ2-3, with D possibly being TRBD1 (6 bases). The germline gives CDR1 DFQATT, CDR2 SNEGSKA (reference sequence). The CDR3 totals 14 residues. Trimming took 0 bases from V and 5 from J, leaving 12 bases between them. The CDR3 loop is CSARDGGPGDTQYF. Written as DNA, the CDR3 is TGCAGTGCTAGAGATGGGGGCCCGGGAGATACGCAGTATTTT.

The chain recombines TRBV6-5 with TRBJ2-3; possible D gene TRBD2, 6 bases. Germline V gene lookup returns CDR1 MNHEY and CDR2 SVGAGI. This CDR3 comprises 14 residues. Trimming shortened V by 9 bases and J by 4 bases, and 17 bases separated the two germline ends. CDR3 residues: CASGRLASADTQYF. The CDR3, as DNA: TGTGCCAGTGGCAGGCTAGCTAGCGCAGATACGCAGTATTTT.

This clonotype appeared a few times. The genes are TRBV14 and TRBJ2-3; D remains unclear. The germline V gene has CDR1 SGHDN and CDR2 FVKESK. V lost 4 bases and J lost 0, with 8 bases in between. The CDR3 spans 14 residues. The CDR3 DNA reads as TGTGCCAGCAGCCCAGGAGATAGCACAGATACGCAGTATTTT. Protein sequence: CASSPGDSTDTQYF.

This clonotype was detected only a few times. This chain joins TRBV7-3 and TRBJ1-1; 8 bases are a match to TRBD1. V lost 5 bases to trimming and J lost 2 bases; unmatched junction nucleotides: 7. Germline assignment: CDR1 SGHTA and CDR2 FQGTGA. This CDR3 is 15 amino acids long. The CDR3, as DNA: TGTGCCAGCAGCGTGGACAGGGCCGCAAACACTGAAGCTTTCTTT. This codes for CASSVDRAANTEAFF.

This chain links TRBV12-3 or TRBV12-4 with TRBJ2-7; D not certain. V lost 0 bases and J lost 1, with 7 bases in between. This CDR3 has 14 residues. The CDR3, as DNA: TGTGCCAGCAGTTTAGCGAGGCCTTCCTACGAGCAGTACTTC. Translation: CASSLARPSYEQYF.

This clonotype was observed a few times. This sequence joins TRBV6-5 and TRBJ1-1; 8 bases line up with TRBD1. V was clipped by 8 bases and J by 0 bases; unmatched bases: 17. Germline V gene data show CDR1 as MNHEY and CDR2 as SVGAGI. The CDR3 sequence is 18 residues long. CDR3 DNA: TGTGCCAGCGGGGACAGGTGGGTCCCTGGCCTCATGAACACTGAAGCTTTCTTT. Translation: CASGDRWVPGLMNTEAFF.

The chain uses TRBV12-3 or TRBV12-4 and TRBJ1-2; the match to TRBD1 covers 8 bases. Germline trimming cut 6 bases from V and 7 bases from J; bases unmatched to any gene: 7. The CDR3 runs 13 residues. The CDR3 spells CASRTTGGGGYTF. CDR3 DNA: TGTGCCAGCAGGACCACAGGGGGAGGTGGCTACACCTTC.

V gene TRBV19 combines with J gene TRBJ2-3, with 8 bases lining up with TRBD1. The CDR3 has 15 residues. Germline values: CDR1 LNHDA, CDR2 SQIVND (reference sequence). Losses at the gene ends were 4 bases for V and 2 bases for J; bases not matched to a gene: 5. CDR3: CASSTGTGATDTQYF. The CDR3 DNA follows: TGTGCCAGTAGTACGGGGACAGGCGCCACAGATACGCAGTATTTT. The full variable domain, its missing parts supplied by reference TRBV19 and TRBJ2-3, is DGGITQSPKYLFRKEGQNVTLSCEQNLNHDAMYWYRQDPGQGLRLIYYSQIVNDFQKGDIAEGYSVSREKKESFPLTVTSAQKNPTAFYLCASSTGTGATDTQYFGPGTRLTVL.

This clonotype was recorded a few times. The CDR3 bases are TGTGCCAGCAGCCAAGTACTGGATCAGCCCCAGCATTTT. Amino acid sequence: CASSQVLDQPQHF. The chain uses TRBV4-2 and TRBJ1-5; no clear D. V was pared by 1 base and J by 5 bases, with 6 bases between. Per germline, CDR1 LGHNA and CDR2 YNFKEQ. This CDR3 is built from 13 residues.

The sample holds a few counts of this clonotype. The CDR3: CSVTRGQNTGELFF. DNA of the CDR3: TGCAGCGTCACCAGGGGGCAAAACACCGGGGAGCTGTTTTTT. This chain connects TRBV29-1 to TRBJ2-2, with 8 bases matching TRBD1. Germline V CDR1 and CDR2: SQVTM, ANQGSEA. The V and J ends lost 6 bases and 2 bases, in that order; junction bases with no gene match: 5. CDR3 length: 14 amino acids.

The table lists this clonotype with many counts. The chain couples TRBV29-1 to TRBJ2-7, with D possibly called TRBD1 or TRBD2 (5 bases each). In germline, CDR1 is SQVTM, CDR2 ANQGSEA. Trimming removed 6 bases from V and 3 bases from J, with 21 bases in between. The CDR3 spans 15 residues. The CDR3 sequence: CSVQGEPKEIYEQYF. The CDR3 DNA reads TGCAGCGTACAAGGGGAGCCCAAGGAAATCTACGAGCAGTACTTC.